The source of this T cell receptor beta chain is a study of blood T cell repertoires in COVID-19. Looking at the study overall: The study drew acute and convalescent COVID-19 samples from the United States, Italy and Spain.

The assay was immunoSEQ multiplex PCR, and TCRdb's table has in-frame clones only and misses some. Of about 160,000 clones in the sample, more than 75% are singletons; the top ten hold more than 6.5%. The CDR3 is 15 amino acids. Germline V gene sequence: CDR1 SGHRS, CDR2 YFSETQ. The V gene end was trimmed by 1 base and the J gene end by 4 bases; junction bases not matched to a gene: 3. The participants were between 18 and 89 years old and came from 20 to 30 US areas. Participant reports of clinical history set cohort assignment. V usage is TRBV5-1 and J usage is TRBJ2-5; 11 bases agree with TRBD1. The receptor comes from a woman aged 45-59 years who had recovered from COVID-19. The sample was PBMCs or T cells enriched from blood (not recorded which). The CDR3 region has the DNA TGCGCCAGCAGCTTGACGGGGACAGGGGGAGAGACCCAGTACTTC. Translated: CASSLTGTGGETQYF.